This T cell receptor beta chain was documented in a study of immune characterization of retroperitoneal liposarcoma (dated by TCRdb to between 2017 and 2020). Remarks on this clonotype: Its antigen is not yet known. Qualities for individual bases were not recorded, and no much larger clone is one base off.

V and J are trimmed by 5 bases and 13 bases, and the gene matches miss 16 bases of the junction. The CDR3 goes from the cysteine to the phenylalanine over 15 residues. Here the CDR3 DNA is all that survives: 45 bases in frame from base 1. CDR1 and CDR2 were assigned from the germline V gene as MNHNS and SASEGT. Receptor libraries were prepared by PCR. Data came from a NextSeq 500. TCRdb took the public reads, trimmed them with fastp at Q25, ran MiXCR for clone calling and kept in-frame beta chains. Here each entry gathers all rows of one CDR3 protein and keeps the most common genes and DNA. The table for this sample lists over 15,000 distinct CDR3 sequences; around 38% of them were counted only once. The ten largest make up 7.4% of the sample.

The sequencing input was blood. The rearranged segments are TRBV6-1 and TRBJ2-4, with 8 bases matching TRBD2. This clonotype was obtained from a male donor with retroperitoneal liposarcoma. The DNA is as follows: TGTGCCAGCAGTCTAACCGGGACTAGGTACAATGAGCAGTACTTC. Translation gives CASSLTGTRYNEQYF.